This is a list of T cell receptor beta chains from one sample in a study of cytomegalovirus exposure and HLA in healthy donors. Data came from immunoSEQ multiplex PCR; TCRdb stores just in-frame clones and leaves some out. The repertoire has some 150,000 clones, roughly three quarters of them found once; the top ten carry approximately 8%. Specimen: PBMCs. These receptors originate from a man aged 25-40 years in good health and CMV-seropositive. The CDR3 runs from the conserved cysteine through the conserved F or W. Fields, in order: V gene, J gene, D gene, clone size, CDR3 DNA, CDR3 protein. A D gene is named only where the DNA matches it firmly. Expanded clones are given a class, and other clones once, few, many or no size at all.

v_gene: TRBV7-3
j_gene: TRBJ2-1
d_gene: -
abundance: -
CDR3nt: TGTGCCAGCAGCCCTTCGGGGGTCAATGAGCAGTTCTTC
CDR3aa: CASSPSGVNEQFF

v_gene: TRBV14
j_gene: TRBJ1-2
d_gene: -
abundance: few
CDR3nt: TGTGCCAGCAGCCCGGTGGGCCGGGCCGGACAAGGCTACACCTTC
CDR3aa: CASSPVGRAGQGYTF

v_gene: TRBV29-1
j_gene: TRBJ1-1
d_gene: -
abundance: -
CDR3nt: TGCAGCGTTGTCATGTCAGGGTCTCCAGCTTTCTTT
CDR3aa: CSVVMSGSPAFF

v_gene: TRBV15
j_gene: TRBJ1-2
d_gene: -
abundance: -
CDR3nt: TGTGCCACCAGCAGAGATCGGGGGAACCATGGCTACACCTTC
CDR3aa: CATSRDRGNHGYTF

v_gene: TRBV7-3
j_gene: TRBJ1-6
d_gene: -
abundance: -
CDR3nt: TGTGCCAGCAGCCCCGACAGGAATTCACCCCTCCACTTT
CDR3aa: CASSPDRNSPLHF

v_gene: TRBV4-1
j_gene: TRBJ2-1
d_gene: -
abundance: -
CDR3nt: TGCGCCAGCAGCCAAGACCCTAGCCTATACAATGAGCAGTTCTTC
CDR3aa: CASSQDPSLYNEQFF

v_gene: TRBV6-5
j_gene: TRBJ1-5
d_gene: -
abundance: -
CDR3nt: TGTGCCAGCAGCCAGGGGAGTAGCAATCAGCCCCAGCATTTT
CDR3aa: CASSQGSSNQPQHF

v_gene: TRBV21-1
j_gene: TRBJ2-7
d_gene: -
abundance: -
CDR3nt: TGTGCCAGCAGCAGGTGGGGGGGTACCTACGAGCAGTACTTC
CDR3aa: CASSRWGGTYEQYF

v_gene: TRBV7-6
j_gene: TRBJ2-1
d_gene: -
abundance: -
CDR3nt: TGTGCCAGCAACCCCGGCGCGGCTAACAATGAGCAGTTCTTC
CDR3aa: CASNPGAANNEQFF

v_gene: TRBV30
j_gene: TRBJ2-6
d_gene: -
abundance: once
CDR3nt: TGTGCCTGGAGTGTATTGGTAGGGGTTGGCTCTGGGGCCAACGTCCTGACTTTC
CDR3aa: CAWSVLVGVGSGANVLTF

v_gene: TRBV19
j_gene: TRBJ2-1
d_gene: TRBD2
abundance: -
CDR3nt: TGTGCCAGTAGTAATAGCGGGAGGGCCAGTGAGCAGTTCTTC
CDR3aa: CASSNSGRASEQFF

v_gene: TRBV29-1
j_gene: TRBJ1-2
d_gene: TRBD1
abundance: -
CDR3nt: TGCAGCGTGGACGTGGACAGGGCGAACTATGGCTACACCTTC
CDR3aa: CSVDVDRANYGYTF

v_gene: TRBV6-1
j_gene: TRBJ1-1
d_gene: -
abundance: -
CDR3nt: TGTGCCAGCCAGAACCCGTCAGGCACTGAAGCTTTCTTT
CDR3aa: CASQNPSGTEAFF

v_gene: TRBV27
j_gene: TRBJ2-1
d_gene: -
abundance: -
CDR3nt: TGTGCCAGCAGCGCTCGCCCTGGGCCCTACAATGAGCAGTTCTTC
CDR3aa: CASSARPGPYNEQFF

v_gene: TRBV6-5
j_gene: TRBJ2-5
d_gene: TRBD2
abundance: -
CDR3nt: TGTGCCAGCAGTAACAGCGGGATGGCGCCAGAGACCCAGTACTTC
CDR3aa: CASSNSGMAPETQYF

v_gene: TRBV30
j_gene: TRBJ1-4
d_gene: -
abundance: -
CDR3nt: TGTGCCTGGACCAGCAACGGGGCTAATGAAAAACTGTTTTTT
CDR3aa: CAWTSNGANEKLFF

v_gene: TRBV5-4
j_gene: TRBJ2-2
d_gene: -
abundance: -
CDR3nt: TGTGCCAGCAGCTCGGACAGTCACACCGGGGAGCTGTTTTTT
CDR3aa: CASSSDSHTGELFF

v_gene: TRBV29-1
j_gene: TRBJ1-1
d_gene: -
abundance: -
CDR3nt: TGCGGCGTTAGCAGGGATGAAGCTTTCTTT
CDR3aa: CGVSRDEAFF

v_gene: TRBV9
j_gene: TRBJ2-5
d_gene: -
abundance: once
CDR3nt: TGTGCCAGCAGCGTAGGTAGCGGTGGGTACCAAGAGACCCAGTACTTC
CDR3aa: CASSVGSGGYQETQYF

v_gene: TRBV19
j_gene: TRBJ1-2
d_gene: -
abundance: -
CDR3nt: TGTGCCAGTAGTATAGGCGTCCCGCGAGACTATGGCTACACCTTC
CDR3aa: CASSIGVPRDYGYTF

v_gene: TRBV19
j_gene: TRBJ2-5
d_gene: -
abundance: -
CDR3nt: TGTGCCAGTACGACCAATGGGATAGGCGGGGAGACCCAGTACTTC
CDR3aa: CASTTNGIGGETQYF

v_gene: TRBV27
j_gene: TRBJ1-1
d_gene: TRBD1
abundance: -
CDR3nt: TGTGCCAGCAGGGGTAGGACAGGGGACACTGAAGCTTTCTTT
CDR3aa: CASRGRTGDTEAFF

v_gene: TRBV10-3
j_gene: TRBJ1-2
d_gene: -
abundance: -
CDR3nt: TGTGCCATCAGTGCGGGGGAGGACTATGGCTACACCTTC
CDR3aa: CAISAGEDYGYTF

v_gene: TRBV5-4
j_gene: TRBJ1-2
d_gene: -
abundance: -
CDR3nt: TGTGCCAGCAGCTTCCAGGGGTCTAATGGCTACACCTTC
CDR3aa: CASSFQGSNGYTF

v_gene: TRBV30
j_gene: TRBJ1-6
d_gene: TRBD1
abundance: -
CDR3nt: TGTGCCAGCCAAGTCAGGGACAGGGGAAATTCACCCCTCCACTTT
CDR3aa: CASQVRDRGNSPLHF

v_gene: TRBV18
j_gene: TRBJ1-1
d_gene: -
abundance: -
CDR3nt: TGTGCCAACTCCCAGGACACCAACACTGAAGCTTTCTTT
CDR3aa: CANSQDTNTEAFF

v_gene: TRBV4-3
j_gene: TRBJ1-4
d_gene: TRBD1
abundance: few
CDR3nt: TGCGCCAGCAGCCACAATGAGGGACAGGGGCATGAAAAACTGTTTTTT
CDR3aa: CASSHNEGQGHEKLFF

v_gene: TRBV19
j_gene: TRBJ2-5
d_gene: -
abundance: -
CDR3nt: TGTGCCAGTAGTTTACAAGAGACCCAGTACTTC
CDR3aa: CASSLQETQYF

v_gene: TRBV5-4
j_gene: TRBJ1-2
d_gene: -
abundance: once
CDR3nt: TGTGCCAGCAGCTTGGAGCGTTGGGGCGGCTACACCTTC
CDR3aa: CASSLERWGGYTF

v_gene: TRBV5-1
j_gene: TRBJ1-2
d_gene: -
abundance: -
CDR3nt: TGCGCCAGCAGCTTGGACGGGTTTGGCTACACCTTC
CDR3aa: CASSLDGFGYTF

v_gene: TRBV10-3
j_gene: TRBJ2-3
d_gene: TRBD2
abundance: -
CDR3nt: TGTGCCATCAGTGAGGCGGATAAGGGACTAGCGGGGAACACAGATACGCAGTATTTT
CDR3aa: CAISEADKGLAGNTDTQYF

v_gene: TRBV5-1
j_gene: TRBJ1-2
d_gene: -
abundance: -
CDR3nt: TGCGCCAGCAGCTCGACAGCCCCCTATGGCTACACCTTC
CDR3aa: CASSSTAPYGYTF

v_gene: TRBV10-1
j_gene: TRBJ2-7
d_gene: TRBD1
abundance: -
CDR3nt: TGCGCCAGCGCGGGGACAGGGTCCTACGAGCAGTACTTC
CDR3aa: CASAGTGSYEQYF

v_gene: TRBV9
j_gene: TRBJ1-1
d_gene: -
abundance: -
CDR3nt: TGTGCCAGCAGCGTAGAAACAGCTACAGAAGCTTTCTTT
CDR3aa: CASSVETATEAFF

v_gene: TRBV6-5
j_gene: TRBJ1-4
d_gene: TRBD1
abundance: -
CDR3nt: TGTGCCAGCAGTCTCGGGACAGGGAATGAAAAACTGTTTTTT
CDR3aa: CASSLGTGNEKLFF

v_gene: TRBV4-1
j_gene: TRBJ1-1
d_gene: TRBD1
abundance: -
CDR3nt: TGCGCCAGCAGCCAGACAGGGGGCCCGGGAACAGCTGAAGCTTTCTTT
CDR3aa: CASSQTGGPGTAEAFF

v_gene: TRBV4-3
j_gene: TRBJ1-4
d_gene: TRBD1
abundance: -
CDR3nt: TGCGCCAGCAGCCAAGATGGAGGGACAGTTAATGAAAAACTGTTTTTT
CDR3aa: CASSQDGGTVNEKLFF

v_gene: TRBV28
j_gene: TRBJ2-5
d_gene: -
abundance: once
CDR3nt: TGTGCCAGCTCAACAGGTAGCCAAGAGACCCAGTACTTC
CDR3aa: CASSTGSQETQYF

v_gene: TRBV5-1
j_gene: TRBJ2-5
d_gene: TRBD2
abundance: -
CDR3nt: TGCGCCAGCACCCGACTAGCGGGAGGAATGGAGACCCAGTACTTC
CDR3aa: CASTRLAGGMETQYF

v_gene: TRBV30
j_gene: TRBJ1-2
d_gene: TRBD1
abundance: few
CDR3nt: TGTGCCTGGAGTGGACAGGGAGTCGATGGCTACACCTTC
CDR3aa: CAWSGQGVDGYTF

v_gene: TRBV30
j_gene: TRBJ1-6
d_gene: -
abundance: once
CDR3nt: TGTGCCTGGTCGGGTGAAGTCTATTCACCCCTCCACTTT
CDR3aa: CAWSGEVYSPLHF

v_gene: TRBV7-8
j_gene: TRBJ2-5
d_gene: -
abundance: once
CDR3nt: TGTGCCAGCAGCTCTCCCGGGTTTCACCAAGAGACCCAGTACTTC
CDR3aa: CASSSPGFHQETQYF

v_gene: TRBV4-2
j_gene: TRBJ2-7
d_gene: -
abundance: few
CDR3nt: TGTGCCAGCAGCCAAGGCACAGGGCCCGAGCAGTACTTC
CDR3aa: CASSQGTGPEQYF

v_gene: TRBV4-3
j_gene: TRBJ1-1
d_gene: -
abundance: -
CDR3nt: TGCGCCAGCCAATTGAGGGCAAGAGGGACTGAAGCTTTCTTT
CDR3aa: CASQLRARGTEAFF

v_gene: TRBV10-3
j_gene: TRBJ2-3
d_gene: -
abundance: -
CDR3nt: TGTGCCATCAGTGTGGGAGCCCCCACAGATACGCAGTATTTT
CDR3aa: CAISVGAPTDTQYF

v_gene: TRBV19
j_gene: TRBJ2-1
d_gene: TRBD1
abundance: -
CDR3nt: TGTGCCAGTAGTATTGAGGACAGGGCCTACAATGAGCAGTTCTTC
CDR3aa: CASSIEDRAYNEQFF

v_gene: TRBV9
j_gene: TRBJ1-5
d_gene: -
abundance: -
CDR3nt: TGTGCCAGCAGCGAGGAAGGGGCGAGTCAGCCCCAGCATTTT
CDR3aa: CASSEEGASQPQHF

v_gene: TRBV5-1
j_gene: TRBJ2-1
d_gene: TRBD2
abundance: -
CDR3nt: TGCGCCAGCAGAGCAGCGGGGATCTCCTACAATGAGCAGTTCTTC
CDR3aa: CASRAAGISYNEQFF

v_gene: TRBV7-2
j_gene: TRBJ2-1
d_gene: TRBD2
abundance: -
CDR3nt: TGTGCCAGCAGCTTAGTGGGAGGGATGAACAATGAGCAGTTCTTC
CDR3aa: CASSLVGGMNNEQFF

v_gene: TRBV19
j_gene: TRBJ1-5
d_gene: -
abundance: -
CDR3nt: TGTGCCAGTAGTCGACAGCTCAATCAGCCCCAGCATTTT
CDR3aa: CASSRQLNQPQHF

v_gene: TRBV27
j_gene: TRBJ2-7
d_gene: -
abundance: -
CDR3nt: TGTGCCAGCAGTTTCCCAGGGCGCTACGAGCAGTACTTC
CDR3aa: CASSFPGRYEQYF

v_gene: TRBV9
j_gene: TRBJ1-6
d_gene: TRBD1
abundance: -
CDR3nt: TGTGCCAGCAGCGCAGACAGGGGGCATTCACCCCTCCACTTT
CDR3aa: CASSADRGHSPLHF

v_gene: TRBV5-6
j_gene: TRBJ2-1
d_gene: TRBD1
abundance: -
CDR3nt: TGTGCCAGCAGCTTGGGGCAGGGGGCGCGTTGGGAGCAGTTCTTC
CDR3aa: CASSLGQGARWEQFF

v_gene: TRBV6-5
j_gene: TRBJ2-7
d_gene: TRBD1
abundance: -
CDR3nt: TGTGCCAGCAGTTCCGGGACAGACTACGAGCAGTACTTC
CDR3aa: CASSSGTDYEQYF

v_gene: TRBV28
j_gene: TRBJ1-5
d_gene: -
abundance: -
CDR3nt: TGTGCCAGCAGTTTCGCTGGTAGGACAGATTATCAGCCCCAGCATTTT
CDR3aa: CASSFAGRTDYQPQHF

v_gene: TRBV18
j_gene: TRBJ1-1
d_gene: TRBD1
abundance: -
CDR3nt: TGTGCCAGCTCACCAAGGACAGGCGTTACTGAAGCTTTCTTT
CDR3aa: CASSPRTGVTEAFF

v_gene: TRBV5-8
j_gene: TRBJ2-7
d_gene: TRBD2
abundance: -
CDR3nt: TGTGCCAGCAGCCTAGGACTAGCGGGGGCGCGGGAGCAGTACTTC
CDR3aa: CASSLGLAGAREQYF